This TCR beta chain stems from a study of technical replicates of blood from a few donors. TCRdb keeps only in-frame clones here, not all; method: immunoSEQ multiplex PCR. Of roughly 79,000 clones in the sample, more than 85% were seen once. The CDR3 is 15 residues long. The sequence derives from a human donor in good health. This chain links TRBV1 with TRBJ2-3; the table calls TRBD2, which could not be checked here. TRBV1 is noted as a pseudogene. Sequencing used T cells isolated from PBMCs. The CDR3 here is CTSSPGPSGRDTQYF. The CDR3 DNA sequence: TGCACCAGCAGCCCCGGTCCTTCGGGTAGAGATACGCAGTATTTT.